Listed below are T cell receptor beta chains from one sample, sequenced in a study of vaccination and CD4 T cells after COVID-19. Their recognized antigens are unknown. TCRdb reprocessed the PCR reads with MiXCR, giving one entry per CDR3 protein. Of approximately 14,000 distinct CDR3 sequences listed, roughly 52% were seen once; the top ten hold 7.8%. Sequencing used CD4+ T cells from blood, cultured in vitro. These receptors came from a human donor who had recovered from COVID-19. Each CDR3 is given with its conserved first and last residue. A D gene is named only where the DNA matches it firmly. The listing skips clone size in some rows; elsewhere it reads once, few, many or a size class.

clone size	V gene	D gene	J gene	CDR3 DNA	CDR3 protein
NA	TRBV11-1	NA	TRBJ2-2	TGTGCCAGCAGCTTCCGGGGTTGGACCGGGGAGCTGTTTTTT	CASSFRGWTGELFF
NA	TRBV3-1	NA	TRBJ2-7	TGTGCCAGCAGCCTGTGGGAGAGCTCCTACGAGCAGTACTTC	CASSLWESSYEQYF
NA	TRBV6-1	NA	TRBJ2-3	TGTGCCAGCCGCGACGTTAGTGGAACAGATACGCAGTATTTT	CASRDVSGTDTQYF
NA	TRBV7-9	NA	TRBJ1-2	TGTGCCAGCAGCTTCGGGGTGGGAGGTGATGGCTACGCCTTC	CASSFGVGGDGYAF
NA	TRBV7-9	NA	TRBJ1-2	TGTGCCAGCAGCCCCCCCAAGGCGGGCTACACCTTC	CASSPPKAGYTF
NA	TRBV10-1	TRBD2	TRBJ2-3	TGCGCCAGCAGTGAGCAAGTGGCGGGAGGGCCGGAGTATTTT	CASSEQVAGGPEYF
NA	TRBV29-1	TRBD1	TRBJ1-4	TGCAGCGCAACAACCGGGACAGGGAGTTTGGAACTGTTTTTT	CSATTGTGSLELFF
few	TRBV12-3/TRBV12-4	NA	TRBJ1-5	TGTGCCAGTAGGGTTGGGCACAATCAGCCCCAGCATTTT	CASRVGHNQPQHF
NA	TRBV12-3/TRBV12-4	TRBD2	TRBJ2-7	TGTGCCAGCAGTTTACCTGGGACTAGTCGGCACGAGCAGTACTTC	CASSLPGTSRHEQYF
few	TRBV28	TRBD1	TRBJ2-5	TGTGCCAGCAGTCCTCGGACAGGGTCGGAAGAGACCCAGTACTTC	CASSPRTGSEETQYF
NA	TRBV21-1	NA	TRBJ2-7	TGTGCCAGCAGCAAACAGTGGGCCGATAATCTACCCCCCCATTACTACGAGCAGTACTTC	CASSKQWADNLPPHYYEQYF
NA	TRBV7-2	TRBD2	TRBJ2-1	TGTGCCAGCAGCTTCGGGCTAGCGGGAGGGCCTTCCCAGTTCTTC	CASSFGLAGGPSQFF
once	TRBV4-1	NA	TRBJ1-2	TGCGCCAGCAGCCAAGATCGCCGGGGCTACTATGGCTACACCTTC	CASSQDRRGYYGYTF
NA	TRBV14	TRBD1	TRBJ2-7	TGTGCCAGCAGCCAAGACCCGGGACAGGGAGAGAAAAGCTACGAGCAGTACTTC	CASSQDPGQGEKSYEQYF
few	TRBV6-1	TRBD1	TRBJ1-2	TGTGCCATTTCGGGACAGGTTAACTATGGCTACACCTTC	CAISGQVNYGYTF
once	TRBV30	TRBD2	TRBJ2-5	TGTGCCTGTCGACTAGCGGGAGGGGAGACCCAGTACTTC	CACRLAGGETQYF
NA	TRBV27	TRBD1	TRBJ2-7	TGTGCCAGCAGTTTAAAGACAGGGCCCCACGAGCAGTACTTC	CASSLKTGPHEQYF
NA	TRBV12-3/TRBV12-4	NA	TRBJ1-2	TGTGCCAGCAGGACGACAGGAGGGGGATATGGCTACACCTTC	CASRTTGGGYGYTF
NA	TRBV5-4	NA	TRBJ1-6	TGTGCCAGCAGCCCAGCACGGGGGTTGAATCAGGATTCACCCCTCCACTTT	CASSPARGLNQDSPLHF
NA	TRBV27	NA	TRBJ2-1	TGTGCCAGCAGGTACGGGCCAGGTCATGAGAATGAGCAGTTCTTC	CASRYGPGHENEQFF
few	TRBV7-9	NA	TRBJ2-7	TGTGCCAGCAGCTCGCGGGCTAGCGTTTCCTACGAGCAGTACTTC	CASSSRASVSYEQYF
NA	TRBV5-4	NA	TRBJ1-4	TGTGCCAGCAACACACTTCAAAAACTGTTTTTT	CASNTLQKLFF